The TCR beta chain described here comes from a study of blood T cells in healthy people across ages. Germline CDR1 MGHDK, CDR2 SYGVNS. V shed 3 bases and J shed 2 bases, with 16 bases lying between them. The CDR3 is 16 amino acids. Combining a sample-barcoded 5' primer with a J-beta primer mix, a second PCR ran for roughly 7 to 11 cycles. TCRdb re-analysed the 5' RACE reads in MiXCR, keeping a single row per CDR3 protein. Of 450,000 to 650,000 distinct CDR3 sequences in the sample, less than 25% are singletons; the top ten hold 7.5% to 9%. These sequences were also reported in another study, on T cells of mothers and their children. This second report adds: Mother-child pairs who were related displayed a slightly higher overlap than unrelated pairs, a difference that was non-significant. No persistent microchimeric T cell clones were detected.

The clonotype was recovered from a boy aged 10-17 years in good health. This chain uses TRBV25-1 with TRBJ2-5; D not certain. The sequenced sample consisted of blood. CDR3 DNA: TGTGCCAGCAGTGATGTTGTAGGGATCAAGCAAGAGACCCAGTACTTC. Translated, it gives CASSDVVGIKQETQYF.